This passage covers 27 T cell receptor beta chains from one sample sequenced in a study of blood T cell repertoires in COVID-19. Sequencing used immunoSEQ multiplex PCR; TCRdb keeps in-frame clones, though not all of them. The data show some 31,000 clones, roughly nine tenths seen once. Sequenced input: peripheral blood. All receptors come from a human donor with active COVID-19. The donor label of this sample is uncertain.

The J gene is TRBJ2-1, the V gene TRBV11-3; D possibly corresponds to TRBD2 (6 bases). Trimming cost V 1 base and J 8 bases, with 12 bases left between them. The CDR3 consists of 14 residues. Germline CDR1 and CDR2: SGHNT and YENEEA. The CDR3 DNA follows: TGTGCCAGCAGCTTAGCGGGAGCCATTCATGAGCAGTTCTTC. As protein: CASSLAGAIHEQFF.

V is TRBV10-3 and J is TRBJ2-7; 8 positions agree with TRBD1. The CDR3 is 17 residues long. CDR1 ENHRY and CDR2 SYGVKD come from the germline V gene. J lost 1 base, V lost 0 bases, and 8 bases had no gene match. The CDR3 sequence is CAISESHRGFGSYEQYF. The CDR3 nucleotides read TGTGCCATCAGTGAGTCCCACAGGGGGTTCGGATCCTACGAGCAGTACTTC.

This chain joins TRBV9 and TRBJ2-4; D may be TRBD2 (6 bases). The V end was cut by 0 bases, the J end by 0 bases, with 10 bases between. The length of the CDR3 is 16 residues. Germline V CDR1 and CDR2: SGDLS, YYNGEE. In DNA, the CDR3 is TGTGCCAGCAGCGTAGCGGGGGACTTAGCCAAAAACATTCAGTACTTC. Protein: CASSVAGDLAKNIQYF.

This clone appeared once. The chain uses TRBV4-1 and TRBJ1-1; 9 bases fit TRBD1. CDR3 length equals 15 residues. The V gene end was trimmed by 2 bases and the J gene end by 9 bases; junction bases not matched to a gene: 10. Germline V gene sequence: CDR1 MGHRA, CDR2 YSYEKL. The CDR3 sequence is CASSQPWGQGEKAFF. CDR3 coding DNA: TGCGCCAGCAGCCAACCATGGGGACAGGGCGAAAAAGCTTTCTTT.

The gene calls are TRBV28 and TRBJ2-7; 9 bases agree with TRBD2. The CDR3 extends over 17 amino acids. V shed 4 bases and J 2 bases; nucleotides not matched to a gene: 12. CDR1 is MDHEN and CDR2 is SYDVKM in the germline V gene. The CDR3 sequence is CASSSLLEREVPYEQYF. Written as DNA, the CDR3 is TGTGCCAGCAGTTCCCTCCTGGAGCGGGAGGTCCCCTACGAGCAGTACTTC.

V is TRBV2 and J is TRBJ2-5; 7 bases line up with TRBD1. Germline lookup yields CDR1 SNHLY and CDR2 FYNNEI. Trimming removed 4 bases from V and 1 base from J; junction bases left unmatched: 6. The CDR3 is 15 residues long. In DNA form, the CDR3 reads TGTGCCAGCAGTGGGCGAGGGGGCCTCCAAGAGACCCAGTACTTC. Amino acid sequence: CASSGRGGLQETQYF.

This chain links TRBV6-5 with TRBJ1-1, with D uncertain. Germline values: CDR1 MNHEY, CDR2 SVGAGI. Trimming removed 0 bases at V and 0 bases at J, with 11 bases between. The CDR3 consists of 16 residues. Here the CDR3 DNA reads TGTGCCAGCAGTTACTCGCGTCGGGGTGTGAACACTGAAGCTTTCTTT. It specifies CASSYSRRGVNTEAFF.

V is TRBV5-1 and J is TRBJ2-1; D remains unclear. The CDR3 has 13 amino acids. In germline, CDR1 is SGHRS, CDR2 YFSETQ. V lost 4 bases, J lost 5 bases, and 10 bases lay in between. The CDR3 region is CASSIATDNEQFF. The CDR3 region has the DNA TGCGCCAGCAGCATAGCTACGGACAATGAGCAGTTCTTC.

The J gene is TRBJ2-1, the V gene TRBV18, with TRBD2 matching over 10 bases. Germline values: CDR1 KGHSH, CDR2 LQKENI. Losses at the gene ends were 5 bases for V and 1 base for J; bases not matched to a gene: 5. The CDR3 loop spans 16 amino acids. The CDR3 loop reads CASSSLAGPSYNEQFF. The CDR3 DNA is TGTGCCAGCTCATCACTAGCGGGGCCGTCCTACAATGAGCAGTTCTTC.

The chain links TRBV9 to TRBJ2-2, with 11 bases that match TRBD2. With V trimmed by 4 bases and J by 4 bases, 6 bases remained unmatched. This CDR3 has 16 residues. Germline values: CDR1 SGDLS, CDR2 YYNGEE. CDR3 sequence: CASSPSGLAGTGELFF. Here the CDR3 DNA reads TGTGCCAGCAGCCCTAGTGGACTAGCGGGCACCGGGGAGCTGTTTTTT.

The chain recombines TRBV7-8 with TRBJ1-2, with 7 positions matching TRBD1. Germline V gene sequence: CDR1 SGHVS, CDR2 FQNEAQ. The V segment lost 1 base and the J segment 3 bases; nucleotides outside the gene matches: 8. There are 16 residues in the CDR3. CDR3 region: CASSLEVYRGDYGYTF. In nucleotides, the CDR3 is TGTGCCAGCAGCTTAGAGGTTTACAGGGGAGACTATGGCTACACCTTC.

The chain carries TRBV27 and TRBJ2-3; 11 nucleotides match TRBD1. The ends lost 6 bases at V and 4 bases at J; junction bases unmatched: 9. This CDR3 has 16 residues. Germline CDR1 is MNHEY and CDR2 is SMNVEV (reference sequence). CDR3: CASRDRGPGGSDTQYF. CDR3 nucleotide sequence: TGTGCCAGCAGGGACAGGGGGCCCGGGGGTTCAGATACGCAGTATTTT.

This sequence joins TRBV5-1 and TRBJ2-1; 9 nucleotides agree with TRBD1. Trimming removed 5 bases from V and 6 bases from J; junction bases left unmatched: 9. Germline lookup yields CDR1 SGHRS and CDR2 YFSETQ. The CDR3 has 15 amino acids. The CDR3 spells CASRYTGTGFNEQFF. CDR3 sequence (DNA): TGCGCCAGCAGGTATACCGGGACAGGGTTCAATGAGCAGTTCTTC.

This chain connects TRBV19 to TRBJ2-7; a possible D gene is TRBD2 (5 bases). CDR3 length equals 14 residues. CDR1 is LNHDA, CDR2 SQIVND, per germline (reference sequence). V was shortened by 5 bases and J by 0 bases, with 11 bases between the two germline ends. The CDR3 reads CASSVTGISYEQYF. DNA of the CDR3: TGTGCCAGTAGTGTTACGGGGATCTCCTACGAGCAGTACTTC.

CDR3 protein: CASSLGGLAGAGEQFF. The CDR3 region has the DNA TGTGCCAGCAGCTTAGGGGGCCTAGCGGGAGCGGGTGAGCAGTTCTTC. The rearrangement uses TRBV7-2 and TRBJ2-1; 10 nucleotides match TRBD2. V lost 1 base, J lost 9 bases, and 9 bases stayed unmatched. The CDR3 has 16 amino acids. From germline, CDR1 is SGHTA and CDR2 FQGNSA.

The chain recombines TRBV10-2 with TRBJ2-5; TRBD2 matches 9 bases. With V trimmed by 8 bases and J by 1 base, 8 bases remained unmatched. The CDR3 runs to 15 residues. Germline assignment: CDR1 WSHSY and CDR2 SAAADI. The CDR3 coding sequence is TGCGCCAGCGCGAGGCTAGCGGGGTCCCAAGAGACCCAGTACTTC. Residues: CASARLAGSQETQYF.

The chain employs TRBV19 and TRBJ1-2; 9 bases are a match to TRBD1. This CDR3 comprises 17 residues. Germline lookup yields CDR1 LNHDA and CDR2 SQIVND (reference sequence). J gave up 2 bases and V 6 bases, and 13 bases lay outside the gene matches. The CDR3 is CASSTLINRGRNYGYTF. CDR3 DNA: TGTGCCAGTAGCACCCTTATCAACAGGGGGCGGAACTATGGCTACACCTTC.

The chain combines TRBV2 with TRBJ2-2; the D gene is possibly TRBD2 (5 bases). This CDR3 is built from 14 residues. V dropped 1 base and J dropped 5 bases, with 8 bases sitting between them. The germline V gene has CDR1 SNHLY and CDR2 FYNNEI. The CDR3 bases are TGTGCCAGCAGTGAAGTGAGGGTGACCGGGGAGCTGTTTTTT. This translates into CASSEVRVTGELFF.

This chain links TRBV11-2 with TRBJ2-5, with 11 bases matching TRBD2. Per germline, CDR1 SGHAT and CDR2 FQNNGV. The CDR3 sequence is 17 residues long. The ends lost 3 bases at V and 7 bases at J; junction bases unmatched: 13. CDR3 sequence reads: CASSFKLAGARRVTQYF. Here the CDR3 DNA reads TGTGCCAGCAGCTTTAAACTAGCGGGGGCCCGCCGGGTGACCCAGTACTTC.

The chain has TRBV4-3 and TRBJ2-7; 7 bases fit TRBD2. Per the germline V gene, CDR1 is LGHNA and CDR2 is YSLEER. Trimming cost V 4 bases and J 1 base; bases outside gene matches: 4. CDR3 length: 14 amino acids. CDR3: CASSRGLLSYEQYF. The CDR3 DNA is TGCGCCAGCAGCCGGGGACTATTATCCTACGAGCAGTACTTC.

CDR3: CASSFGQSLRGYTF. The CDR3 DNA reads TGCGCCAGCAGCTTCGGACAAAGCCTACGTGGCTACACCTTC. The chain recombines TRBV5-1 with TRBJ1-2; weak D call: TRBD1 (5 bases). Germline values: CDR1 SGHRS, CDR2 YFSETQ. The V end was cut by 2 bases, the J end by 7 bases, with 15 bases between. The CDR3 spans 14 residues.

The chain links TRBV5-1 to TRBJ2-7, with 7 bases identical to TRBD1. This CDR3 has 14 residues. V lost 2 bases to trimming and J lost 5 bases; unmatched junction nucleotides: 7. Germline V gene sequence: CDR1 SGHRS, CDR2 YFSETQ. DNA of the CDR3: TGCGCCAGCAGCTTCGCCAGGGGGTTAGACGAGCAGTACTTC. Its translation: CASSFARGLDEQYF. Full variable domain (rest looked up from reference TRBV5-1 and TRBJ2-7): KAGVTQTPRYLIKTRGQQVTLSCSPISGHRSVSWYQQTPGQGLQFLFEYFSETQRNKGNFPGRFSGRQFSNSRSEMNVSTLELGDSALYLCASSFARGLDEQYFGPGTRLTVT.

This clone was seen just once. The chain recombines TRBV19 with TRBJ1-1; D uncertain. Per germline, CDR1 LNHDA and CDR2 SQIVND (reference sequence). The V gene lost 2 bases and the J gene lost 3 bases, with 7 bases spanning the gap. The length of the CDR3 is 13 residues. The CDR3 region is CASSIKGDTEAFF. CDR3 sequence (DNA): TGTGCCAGTAGTATAAAGGGAGACACTGAAGCTTTCTTT.

The chain carries TRBV29-1 and TRBJ2-5; D not resolved. V lost 3 bases and J lost 5, with 7 bases in between. The CDR3 runs 11 residues. Looked up from germline, CDR1 is SQVTM and CDR2 is ANQGSEA. As DNA, the CDR3 is TGCAGCGTTGACCTCTATGAGACCCAGTACTTC. Translation: CSVDLYETQYF.

This sequence joins TRBV10-3 and TRBJ1-1; TRBD1 aligns across 8 bases. The CDR3 length is 13 residues. Germline assignment: CDR1 ENHRY and CDR2 SYGVKD. After removal of 5 bases from V and 7 bases from J, the junction contained 6 bases not matched to a gene. The CDR3 protein is CAISLDRVGEAFF. The CDR3 coding sequence is TGTGCCATCAGTTTGGACAGGGTTGGTGAAGCTTTCTTT.

The chain employs TRBV6-5 and TRBJ2-2, with unresolved D. Germline CDR1 MNHEY, CDR2 SVGAGI. V lost 0 bases, J lost 4 bases, and 9 bases lay in between. The CDR3 spans 15 residues. CDR3 DNA sequence: TGTGCCAGCAGTTACTCAACTCCGAGCACCGGGGAGCTGTTTTTT. It translates to CASSYSTPSTGELFF.

The DNA for the CDR3 is TGTGCCACCAGGACAGGGTCCTACGAGCAGTACTTC. It yields the protein CATRTGSYEQYF. The chain employs TRBV10-3 and TRBJ2-7; TRBD1 aligns across 8 bases. The CDR3 contains 12 residues. V dropped 10 bases and J dropped 1; count of bases not matched to a gene: 3. Germline V gene data show CDR1 as ENHRY and CDR2 as SYGVKD.